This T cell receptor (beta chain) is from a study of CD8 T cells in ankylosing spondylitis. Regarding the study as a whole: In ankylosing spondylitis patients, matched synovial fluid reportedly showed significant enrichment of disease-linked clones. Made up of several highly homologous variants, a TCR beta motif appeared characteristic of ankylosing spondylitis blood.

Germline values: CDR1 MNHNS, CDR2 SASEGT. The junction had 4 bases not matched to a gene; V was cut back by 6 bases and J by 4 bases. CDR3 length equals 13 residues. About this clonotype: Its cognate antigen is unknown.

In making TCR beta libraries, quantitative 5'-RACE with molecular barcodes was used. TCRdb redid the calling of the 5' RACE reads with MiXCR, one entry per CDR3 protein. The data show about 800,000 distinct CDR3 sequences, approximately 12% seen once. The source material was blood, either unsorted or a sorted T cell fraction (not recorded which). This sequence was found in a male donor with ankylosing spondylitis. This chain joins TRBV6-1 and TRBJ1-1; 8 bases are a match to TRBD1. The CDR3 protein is CASRNTGGTEAFF. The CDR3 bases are TGTGCCAGCAGGAATACAGGGGGCACTGAAGCTTTCTTT.